The sequence of this T cell receptor (beta chain) was determined in a study of blood T cell repertoires in COVID-19. Study information: Some COVID-19 samples were acute and others convalescent; all came from the United States, Italy and Spain.

Some clones are missing from TCRdb's copy, which holds only in-frame ones; the method was immunoSEQ multiplex PCR. The table records roughly 150,000 clones, around four fifths of them present only once. CDR3 size: 16 residues. V shed 1 base, J shed 4 bases, and the junction held 2 bases outside the gene matches. Germline V gene data show CDR1 as SGHTA and CDR2 as FQGNSA. The TCR sequence derives from a woman aged 80 or over with acute or convalescent COVID-19. The chain uses TRBV7-2 and TRBJ2-2, with 11 bases lining up with TRBD1. Sequencing was performed on peripheral blood. The CDR3 DNA follows: TGTGCCAGCAGCTTAGTAGGGACAGGGGGCACCGGGGAGCTGTTTTTT. Protein product: CASSLVGTGGTGELFF.